This T cell receptor (beta chain) was observed in a study of cytomegalovirus exposure and HLA in healthy donors. In the PCR, 60 Vbeta and 13 Jbeta primers were used. Method: immunoSEQ multiplex PCR; TCRdb's copy keeps in-frame clones and lacks some. The table includes hundreds of thousands of clones, around nine tenths detected once. Study-level points and caveats: In a later analysis, donors in an Asian-associated ancestry cluster reportedly had fewer N-insertions in productive TCRs than the cohort mean. Rare TCR sequences dominated, though some public TCRs recurred in many donors.

To note about this clone: The antigen remains undetermined.

Sequencing was done on a sample of PBMCs. The TCR sequence derives from a woman aged 18-35 years in good health and CMV-seronegative.

The CDR3 coding sequence is TGTGCCAGCAGTTCGGGACAGGCCGCAACTAATGAAAAACTGTTTTTT. As protein: CASSSGQAATNEKLFF. V usage is TRBV27 and J usage is TRBJ1-4, with 8 bases matching TRBD1. Unmatched junction bases numbered 4, after V lost 4 bases and J lost 0 bases. CDR1 MNHEY and CDR2 SMNVEV come from the germline V gene (reference sequence). This CDR3 is 16 amino acids long.